The 29 T cell receptor beta chains below were found in one sample sequenced in a study of T cell repertoires in cytomegalovirus infection. Using its own MiXCR run on the reads, TCRdb lists one record per CDR3 protein. The repertoire holds approximately 730,000 distinct CDR3 sequences, with roughly 29% as singletons. The antigens of these receptors remain unknown. This specimen was cultured CD8+ T cells from PBMCs, taken from culture after CMV antigen stimulation. All receptors derive from a human donor in good health (CMV status not recorded). Some clones in this sample may be carry-over from other donors' samples.

This clonotype was detected ten times or more. The CDR3 DNA reads as TGTGCCAGCAGAATGAGGGGGGAGAACACTGAAGCTTTCTTT. This sequence encodes CASRMRGENTEAFF. V gene TRBV7-6 combines with J gene TRBJ1-1; a weak D match, TRBD1 (6 bases). This CDR3 spans 14 amino acids. V was trimmed by 6 bases and J by 1 base, leaving 12 bases between them. Germline CDR1 is SGHVS and CDR2 is FNYEAQ. The variable domain in full, with the rest retrieved from reference TRBV7-6 and TRBJ1-1, is GAGVSQSPRYKVTKRGQDVALRCDPISGHVSLYWYRQALGQGPEFLTYFNYEAQQDKSGLPNDRFSAERPEGSISTLTIQRTEQRDSAMYRCASRMRGENTEAFFGQGTRLTVV.

This clonotype was detected ten times or more. The chain couples TRBV7-8 to TRBJ2-7; tentative D call: TRBD2 (5 bases). Germline-derived CDR1 and CDR2 are SGHVS and FQNEAQ. The V gene lost 2 bases and the J gene lost 0 bases, with 11 bases spanning the gap. The CDR3 extends over 15 amino acids. The CDR3 DNA follows: TGTGCCAGCAGCTTACGCAGTGGGAGCTCCTACGAGCAGTACTTC. Its protein is CASSLRSGSSYEQYF.

This rearrangement joins TRBV24-1 to TRBJ2-1, with D possibly being TRBD1 or TRBD2 (5 bases each). The CDR3 is 12 residues long. Germline loops: CDR1 KGHDR, CDR2 SFDVKD. The V and J ends lost 6 bases and 9 bases respectively, with 11 bases between them. CDR3 loop: CATSQGRVEQFF. The CDR3 coding sequence is TGTGCCACCAGTCAGGGACGGGTTGAGCAGTTCTTC.

This clonotype came up a few times. CDR3 bases: TGTGCCAGTAGTATCTTTGGGGACACTGAAGCTTTCTTT. Translating it yields CASSIFGDTEAFF. This chain uses TRBV19 with TRBJ1-1; no definite D call. Trimming pared 3 bases from V and 3 bases from J, leaving 8 bases between. Germline V gene data show CDR1 as LNHDA and CDR2 as SQIVND (reference sequence). There are 13 residues in the CDR3.

The DNA of the CDR3 is TGTGCCAGCAGCCCGAGGACCGGGGGGGATGATACGCAGTATTTT. It codes for CASSPRTGGDDTQYF. The J gene is TRBJ2-3, the V gene TRBV14, with TRBD2 matching 8 bases. The CDR3 runs 15 residues. J was trimmed by 6 bases and V by 4 bases; bases with no gene match: 9. Germline V gene data show CDR1 as SGHDN and CDR2 as FVKESK.

The rearrangement links TRBV6-2 or TRBV6-3 to TRBJ1-5, with 7 bases fitting TRBD1. Germline trimming cut 6 bases from V and 3 bases from J; bases unmatched to any gene: 8. The CDR3 runs to 15 residues. Germline V gives CDR1 MNHEY, CDR2 SVGEGT. The DNA of the CDR3 is TGTGCCAGCAGCCCGTCGACAGGGACCAATCAGCCCCAGCATTTT. Protein: CASSPSTGTNQPQHF.

This clonotype was seen a few times. V gene TRBV19 combines with J gene TRBJ1-5; 9 bases line up with TRBD1. Germline CDR1 is LNHDA and CDR2 is SQIVND (reference sequence). The CDR3 consists of 15 residues. V gave up 6 bases and J gave up 5 bases; unmatched junction bases: 8. The CDR3 region has the DNA TGTGCCAGTAGCCCCAGGGGGACAGGGCATCAGCCCCAGCATTTT. Residues: CASSPRGTGHQPQHF.

This clonotype was detected many times. The V and J genes are TRBV7-9 and TRBJ1-5; D not resolved. The CDR3 extends over 13 amino acids. Germline CDR1 SEHNR, CDR2 FQNEAQ (reference sequence). V was cut by 4 bases and J by 2 bases, with 6 bases left in between. The CDR3 DNA reads as TGTGCCAGCAGCTCAAGCGGCAATCAGCCCCAGCATTTT. Translated: CASSSSGNQPQHF.

Only a few counts were recorded for this clonotype. This sequence joins TRBV18 and TRBJ1-4; a possible D gene is TRBD1 (5 bases). The CDR3 loop spans 15 amino acids. V lost 4 bases to trimming and J lost 7 bases, with 16 bases between them. Germline lookup yields CDR1 KGHSH and CDR2 LQKENI. The CDR3 region has the DNA TGTGCCAGCTCACTTGACAGAGAACCTATTGAAAAACTGTTTTTT. Translating it yields CASSLDREPIEKLFF. The complete variable domain, with remaining parts taken from reference TRBV18 and TRBJ1-4, reads NAGVMQNPRHLVRRRGQEARLRCSPMKGHSHVYWYRQLPEEGLKFMVYLQKENIIDESGMPKERFSAEFPKEGPSILRIQQVVRGDSAAYFCASSLDREPIEKLFFGSGTQLSVL.

The J gene is TRBJ2-6, the V gene TRBV6-1; D call uncertain. Per germline, CDR1 MNHNS and CDR2 SASEGT. Trimming removed 10 bases from V and 0 bases from J, with 10 bases in between. This CDR3 is 14 amino acids long. CDR3 in DNA: TGTGCCACCCCCTTCCACTCTGGGGCCAACGTCCTGACTTTC. As protein: CATPFHSGANVLTF.

This clonotype was seen only a few times. This chain links TRBV18 with TRBJ2-4, with D maybe TRBD1 (5 bases). The CDR3 spans 14 residues. In germline, CDR1 is KGHSH, CDR2 LQKENI. Trimming pared 3 bases from V and 8 bases from J, leaving 14 bases between. The CDR3 sequence: CASSPTQGVDIQYF. The DNA of the CDR3 is TGTGCCAGCTCACCGACCCAGGGTGTTGACATTCAGTACTTC.

This clonotype appeared a few times. This sequence joins TRBV27 and TRBJ2-1; D is uncertain. Trimming pared 5 bases from V and 5 bases from J, leaving 10 bases between. This CDR3 contains 13 residues. Per germline, CDR1 MNHEY and CDR2 SMNVEV (reference sequence). DNA for the CDR3: TGTGCCAGCAGTCCCGGGTCACACAATGAGCAGTTCTTC. This codes for CASSPGSHNEQFF.

As to this clonotype: Mismatch with germline at one junction end may stem from a read error. The CDR3 region is CVSRRTGESNEKLFF. CDR3 nucleotide sequence: TGTGTCAGCAGGCGGACAGGGGAATCAAATGAAAAACTGTTTTTT. The V and J genes are TRBV14 and TRBJ1-4; 9 bases match TRBD1. Germline V CDR1 and CDR2: SGHDN, FVKESK. The CDR3 is made up of 15 amino acids.

The chain carries TRBV4-1 and TRBJ2-1; 7 bases are a match to TRBD1. Germline loops: CDR1 MGHRA, CDR2 YSYEKL. The V gene end was trimmed by 1 base and the J gene end by 2 bases; junction bases not matched to a gene: 2. CDR3 size: 15 residues. CDR3: CASSQAQGAYNEQFF. The CDR3 coding sequence is TGCGCCAGCAGCCAAGCCCAGGGGGCCTACAATGAGCAGTTCTTC.

This sequence joins TRBV27 and TRBJ1-1; TRBD1 might be the D (5 bases). V lost 2 bases, J lost 9 bases, and 13 bases lay in between. This CDR3 spans 13 amino acids. The germline gives CDR1 MNHEY, CDR2 SMNVEV (reference sequence). CDR3 sequence: CASSLQGFSKAFF. CDR3 DNA sequence: TGTGCCAGCAGTTTACAGGGTTTCTCTAAAGCTTTCTTT.

CDR3 protein: CASSEGKKYGYTF. The DNA for the CDR3 is TGTGCCAGCAGTGAAGGCAAGAAGTATGGCTACACCTTC. J is TRBJ1-2 and V is TRBV6-1; D ambiguous. Trimming shortened V by 1 base and J by 5 bases, and 8 bases separated the two germline ends. There are 13 residues in the CDR3. The germline V gene has CDR1 MNHNS and CDR2 SASEGT.

The chain recombines TRBV15 with TRBJ2-7, with 7 bases that match TRBD1. The length of the CDR3 is 13 residues. Germline-derived CDR1 and CDR2 are LNHNV and YYDKDF (reference sequence). Unmatched junction bases numbered 6, after V lost 5 bases and J lost 5 bases. The CDR3 DNA reads as TGTGCCACCAGCTGGGACAGCGGCGACGAGCAGTACTTC. It is translated as CATSWDSGDEQYF.

This clonotype was found many times. The chain has TRBV7-2 and TRBJ2-3; D may be TRBD1 (5 bases). CDR3 size: 15 residues. Germline-derived CDR1 and CDR2 are SGHTA and FQGNSA. Trimming removed 2 bases at V and 0 bases at J, with 9 bases between. CDR3 amino acids: CASSLTGHSTDTQYF. The DNA of the CDR3 is TGTGCCAGCAGCTTAACAGGCCATAGCACAGATACGCAGTATTTT.

This clonotype was observed a handful of times. CDR3 sequence (DNA): TGCGCCAGCAGCCAAAAGGACAGGGATAATTCACCCCTCCACTTT. Its protein product is CASSQKDRDNSPLHF. The chain has TRBV4-1 and TRBJ1-6, with 8 positions matching TRBD1. This CDR3 spans 15 amino acids. Trimming at V came to 2 bases and at J to 5 bases, leaving 2 bases not matched to a gene. Germline V gives CDR1 MGHRA, CDR2 YSYEKL.

The chain is built from TRBV7-2 and TRBJ2-1; D might be TRBD1 (6 bases). Trimming took 5 bases from V and 8 from J, leaving 19 bases between them. Germline CDR1 and CDR2: SGHTA and FQGNSA. The CDR3 runs 15 residues. The CDR3, as DNA: TGTGCCAGCAGCCCGTGGGGACAACCGGCCGATGAGCAGTTCTTC. Translation gives CASSPWGQPADEQFF.

The J gene is TRBJ1-2, the V gene TRBV7-6; 8 nucleotides match TRBD1. From germline, CDR1 is SGHVS and CDR2 FNYEAQ. The CDR3 is 13 amino acids. V was clipped by 5 bases and J by 6 bases; unmatched bases: 5. The CDR3 spells CASSPTGDNGYTF. The CDR3 DNA is TGTGCCAGCAGCCCGACAGGGGACAATGGCTACACCTTC.

This clonotype showed up just a few times. This sequence joins TRBV28 and TRBJ2-2; possible D gene TRBD1, 6 bases. CDR3 size: 14 residues. Germline V CDR1 and CDR2: MDHEN, SYDVKM. The V and J ends lost 7 bases and 5 bases respectively, with 14 bases between them. The CDR3 here is CASIQGPSTGELFF. CDR3 in DNA: TGTGCCAGCATCCAGGGGCCCTCAACCGGGGAGCTGTTTTTT.

On this clonotype itself: In this CDR3 the conserved last residue, phenylalanine or tryptophan, is missing, so a read error is likely. This rearrangement joins TRBV27 to TRBJ1-5; D ambiguous. The CDR3 runs to 14 residues. V was pared by 3 bases and J by 0 bases, with 6 bases between. The germline V gene has CDR1 MNHEY and CDR2 SMNVEV (reference sequence). DNA for the CDR3: TGTGCCAGCAGTTTTGAGCCTAGCAATCAGCCCCAGCATTTA. Translated, it gives CASSFEPSNQPQHL.

This clonotype has ten or more counts. At one end, the junction sequence differs from germline, possibly due to a read error. The chain carries TRBV7-8 and TRBJ2-7, with 7 bases matching TRBD1. This CDR3 comprises 15 residues. Germline V gene sequence: CDR1 SGHVS, CDR2 FQNEAQ. The CDR3 coding sequence is TGTGCCAGCAGCCGTTACAGGGGCCCCTCCGACGAGCAGTACTTC. It encodes CASSRYRGPSDEQYF. The entire variable domain, with the rest obtained from reference TRBV7-8 and TRBJ2-7, is as follows: GAGVSQSPRYKVAKRGQDVALRCDPISGHVSLFWYQQALGQGPEFLTYFQNEAQLDKSGLPSDRFFAERPEGSVSTLKIQRTQQEDSAVYLCASSRYRGPSDEQYFGPGTRLTVT.

The chain uses TRBV6-1 and TRBJ2-5; D is unresolved. The germline V gene has CDR1 MNHNS and CDR2 SASEGT. The V end was cut by 6 bases, the J end by 0 bases, with 14 bases between. CDR3 length equals 15 residues. The CDR3 region is CASSTLWGYQETQYF. In nucleotides, the CDR3 is TGTGCCAGCAGCACCCTCTGGGGATACCAAGAGACCCAGTACTTC.

J is TRBJ1-1 and V is TRBV4-1, with D possibly matching TRBD1 (5 bases). The CDR3 is 15 amino acids. The V gene's germline CDR1 is MGHRA and CDR2 YSYEKL. V was shortened by 2 bases and J by 6 bases, with 16 bases between the two germline ends. CDR3 bases: TGCGCCAGCAGCCAACCGATCGGGACCTCGGCTGAAGCTTTCTTT. It codes for CASSQPIGTSAEAFF.

The chain links TRBV4-1 to TRBJ2-2; D is unclear. CDR1 is MGHRA, CDR2 YSYEKL, per germline. V was pared by 0 bases and J by 4 bases, with 12 bases between. The length of the CDR3 is 16 residues. CDR3: CASSQDSLLGTGELFF. The CDR3 nucleotides read TGCGCCAGCAGCCAAGATTCGCTATTAGGCACCGGGGAGCTGTTTTTT.

This chain links TRBV7-6 with TRBJ2-3; no clear D gene. This CDR3 is 13 amino acids long. From germline, CDR1 is SGHVS and CDR2 FNYEAQ. The ends were cut back, 5 bases at V and 4 bases at J, with 10 bases in the middle. Written as DNA, the CDR3 is TGTGCCAGCAGCCCCCCACCCGCAGATACGCAGTATTTT. It codes for CASSPPPADTQYF.

This clonotype was detected many times. The CDR3: CASSRQGLVTEAFF. The DNA of the CDR3 is TGTGCCAGCAGCCGACAGGGGTTGGTCACTGAAGCTTTCTTT. This chain connects TRBV6-6 to TRBJ1-1; 8 bases match TRBD1. V was pared by 6 bases and J by 4 bases, with 7 bases of the junction left unmatched. The CDR3 spans 14 residues. The germline gives CDR1 MNHNY, CDR2 SVGAGI (reference sequence).